This entry concerns a single T cell receptor beta chain. This clone has only a few counts. Its binding antigen is unknown. Base qualities are not provided; no much larger clone lies one nucleotide away. These data are taken from a study of blood T cell repertoires in COVID-19 (dated by TCRdb to the early 2020s). With regard to the full study: Collaborator samples came from the United States, Italy and Spain and covered acute and convalescent phases of COVID-19. The prospective study material was composed of cDNA or gDNA derived from T cells, B-cell-depleted T cells, or PBMCs. The dataset comprised deeply sampled blood TCRbeta repertoires from subjects exposed to, actively infected with, or recovered from COVID-19. The repertoires were released in a freely available public database intended as a resource for research on the immune response to SARS-CoV-2. Samples came from the ongoing ImmuneRACE study (first 160 participants) plus 1,254 subjects from 6 global collaborators. Nearly every sample came with metadata listing a de-identified subject ID, COVID-19 status, age in years and sex. Where available, HLA class I and class II types were obtained from metadata supplied by the sample provider rather than from assay-based typing. Broad study findings and their caveats: Clinical and demographic metadata were provided uncurated, with the amount varying by source and participant.

TCRbeta CDR3 regions were amplified from genomic DNA using the immunoSEQ Assay, a bias-controlled multiplex PCR. The original methods were these. The number of nucleated cells in each sample was estimated from the amplification of reference gene primers within the assay. To quantify the absolute abundance of each unique TCRbeta CDR3 rearrangement, sequence reads were collapsed and filtered. For each sample, productive Simpson clonality was calculated as the square root of Simpson's diversity index across productive rearrangements. TCRdb limited this immuneACCESS table to in-frame rearrangements with V and J called. A share of clones is missing; checked studies link under half to unresolved V genes, and the rest is unexplained. The DNA gave D and trimming, while V, J and clone size come from that table. For this sample the table gives 150,000 or so clones, of which 70% to 85% were detected only once. The ten largest make up under 0.8% of the sample.

Reading the germline V gene (reference sequence) gives CDR1 SGHNT and CDR2 YYREEE. The CDR3 holds 17 amino acids from the cysteine to the phenylalanine. Only CDR3 DNA is held: 51 bases, read in frame from base 1. From V the trimming removes 3 bases and from J it removes 3 bases, while the gene matches leave 2 bases of the junction unaccounted for. In Seattle, one collaborating source enrolled patients while the infection was active and tracked those patients longitudinally over the course of disease. Collaborating institutions collected whole blood in K2EDTA tubes following their own protocols. For TCRbeta analysis, collaborators shipped samples as frozen whole blood, isolated PBMCs, or DNA extracted from either of those sample types.

The receptor comes from a man aged 55-75 years with COVID-19, enrolled during active disease. Sequencing was performed on peripheral blood. Recombination joined TRBV5-4 with TRBJ2-6, with 14 bases matching TRBD2. The CDR3 is CASSSGLAGVGANVLTF. The sequenced DNA: TGTGCCAGCAGCTCGGGACTAGCGGGAGTTGGGGCCAACGTCCTGACTTTC.